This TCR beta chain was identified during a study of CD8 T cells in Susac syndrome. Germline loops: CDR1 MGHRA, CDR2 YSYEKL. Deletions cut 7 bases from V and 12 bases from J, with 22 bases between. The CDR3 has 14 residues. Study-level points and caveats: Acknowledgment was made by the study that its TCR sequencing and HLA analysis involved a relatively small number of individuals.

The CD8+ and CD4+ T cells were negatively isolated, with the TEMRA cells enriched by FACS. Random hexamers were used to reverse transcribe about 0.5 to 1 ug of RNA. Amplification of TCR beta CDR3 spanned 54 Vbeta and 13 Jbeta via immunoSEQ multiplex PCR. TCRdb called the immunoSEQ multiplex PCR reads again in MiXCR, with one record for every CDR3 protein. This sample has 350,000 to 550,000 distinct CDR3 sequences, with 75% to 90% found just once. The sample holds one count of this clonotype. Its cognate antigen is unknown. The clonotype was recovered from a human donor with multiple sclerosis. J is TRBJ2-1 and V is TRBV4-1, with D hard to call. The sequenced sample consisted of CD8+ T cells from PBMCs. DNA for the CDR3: TGCGCCAGCACCAAGGGTGAAGGCGGTGGGGTGCAGTTCTTC. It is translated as CASTKGEGGGVQFF.